One sample yielded the 26 T cell receptor beta chains listed below, sequenced in a study of blood T cell repertoires in COVID-19. Libraries were prepared by immunoSEQ multiplex PCR; TCRdb keeps only in-frame clonotypes and omits some of them. The table shows 200,000 or so clones, with 87% occurring only once. The material sequenced was peripheral blood. Source of these receptors: a man aged 40-49 years with active or convalescent COVID-19.

This chain connects TRBV10-3 to TRBJ2-1; the match to TRBD2 covers 9 bases. The CDR3 has 14 residues. Germline values: CDR1 ENHRY, CDR2 SYGVKD. The V and J ends lost 6 bases and 4 bases, in that order; junction bases with no gene match: 4. The CDR3: CAISERGEYNEQFF. CDR3 DNA sequence: TGTGCCATCAGCGAGCGGGGGGAGTACAATGAGCAGTTCTTC.

This clone came up a few times. This sequence joins TRBV6-5 and TRBJ1-1; D is perhaps TRBD1 (5 bases). The V gene lost 7 bases and the J gene lost 4 bases, with 13 bases spanning the gap. Germline CDR1 MNHEY, CDR2 SVGAGI. The CDR3 loop spans 13 amino acids. The CDR3 sequence: CASKTRVSTEAFF. CDR3 coding DNA: TGTGCCAGCAAGACCAGGGTATCCACTGAAGCTTTCTTT.

The J gene is TRBJ1-2, the V gene TRBV2, with 11 bases identical to TRBD1. The CDR3 extends over 12 amino acids. The junction had 3 bases not matched to a gene; V was cut back by 9 bases and J by 6 bases. CDR1 and CDR2 from the germline V gene are SNHLY and FYNNEI. CDR3 region: CASEGQGDGYTF. The CDR3 region has the DNA TGTGCCAGTGAGGGACAGGGGGATGGCTACACCTTC.

The chain couples TRBV19 to TRBJ1-4, with D perhaps matching TRBD1 (5 bases). The CDR3 has 14 residues. V lost 7 bases, J lost 7 bases, and 16 bases lay in between. Per the germline V gene, CDR1 is LNHDA and CDR2 is SQIVND (reference sequence). In DNA form, the CDR3 reads TGTGCCAGTACCGATGGGGGGTTTGTTGAAAAACTGTTTTTT. This gives the protein CASTDGGFVEKLFF.

The rearrangement joins TRBV24-1 to TRBJ2-7, with D possibly being TRBD1 (5 bases). The germline V gene has CDR1 KGHDR and CDR2 SFDVKD. Trimming removed 6 bases from V and 7 bases from J, with 9 bases in between. This CDR3 has 11 residues. CDR3 residues: CATSTGYEQYF. In nucleotides, the CDR3 is TGTGCCACCAGTACAGGATATGAGCAGTACTTC.

The chain carries TRBV28 and TRBJ1-2; D is undetermined. This CDR3 has 12 residues. Per germline, CDR1 MDHEN and CDR2 SYDVKM. The germline V and J ends were trimmed by 6 bases and 7 bases, with 12 bases remaining between them. The CDR3: CASRKQTIGYTF. CDR3 DNA sequence: TGTGCCAGCAGAAAGCAAACGATTGGCTACACCTTC.

The V call is TRBV6-5, the J call TRBJ2-2, with D possibly being TRBD1 (7 bases). CDR3 length: 15 amino acids. Germline V gene lookup returns CDR1 MNHEY and CDR2 SVGAGI. V lost 6 bases and J 5 bases, leaving 16 bases between the germline ends. The CDR3 loop reads CASRVWTGGTGELFF. CDR3 coding DNA: TGTGCCAGCAGGGTGTGGACAGGAGGGACCGGGGAGCTGTTTTTT.

The gene calls are TRBV21-1 and TRBJ1-5; the table's TRBD1 call for D was not verified on the DNA. TRBV21-1 is classified as a pseudogene. The CDR3 covers 15 residues. The CDR3 region is CASSRIRGRGQPQHF. The CDR3 nucleotides read TGTGCCAGCAGCAGGATTAGGGGGCGCGGTCAGCCCCAGCATTTT.

The chain links TRBV29-1 to TRBJ1-2; the D gene is possibly TRBD1 (5 bases). Per the germline V gene, CDR1 is SQVTM and CDR2 is ANQGSEA. V was pared by 5 bases and J by 0 bases, with 10 bases between. This CDR3 is built from 13 residues. As DNA, the CDR3 is TGCAGCGTTCTCGGGGGGACTAACTATGGCTACACCTTC. It codes for CSVLGGTNYGYTF.

The chain joins TRBV7-9 to TRBJ2-5, with TRBD1 matching 7 bases. There are 15 residues in the CDR3. Germline CDR1 is SEHNR and CDR2 is FQNEAQ (reference sequence). The J segment lost 2 bases and the V segment lost 2 bases, leaving 5 bases of the junction unmatched. The CDR3 reads CASSLSAGGQETQYF. DNA for the CDR3: TGTGCCAGCAGCTTAAGCGCAGGGGGTCAAGAGACCCAGTACTTC.

This clone was observed a handful of times. This chain joins TRBV24-1 and TRBJ1-5; D unresolved. Germline V CDR1 and CDR2: KGHDR, SFDVKD. Trimming removed 3 bases from V and 4 bases from J, with 9 bases in between. The CDR3 loop spans 14 amino acids. The CDR3 DNA reads TGTGCCACCAGTGATGAGAGCGGGAATCAGCCCCAGCATTTT. Its translation is CATSDESGNQPQHF.

The V gene is TRBV9, the J gene TRBJ1-1; 10 bases map to TRBD1. CDR3 length equals 17 residues. Per the germline V gene, CDR1 is SGDLS and CDR2 is YYNGEE. After removal of 2 bases from V and 3 bases from J, the junction contained 10 bases not matched to a gene. CDR3 bases: TGTGCCAGCAGCGTGGAAGGGGGACAGGGGTTCCACACTGAAGCTTTCTTT. Amino acid sequence: CASSVEGGQGFHTEAFF.

In its sample, this clone was seen once. The gene calls are TRBV20-1 and TRBJ2-1, with 11 bases matching TRBD2. V dropped 3 bases and J dropped 4; count of bases not matched to a gene: 2. Per the germline V gene, CDR1 is DFQATT and CDR2 is SNEGSKA (reference sequence). The CDR3 is made up of 14 amino acids. The CDR3 spells CSASTSGSYNEQFF. CDR3 nucleotides: TGCAGTGCTAGTACTAGCGGGAGTTACAATGAGCAGTTCTTC.

The V gene is TRBV2, the J gene TRBJ1-4; no definite D call. V was cut by 1 base and J by 8 bases, with 8 bases left in between. The CDR3 spans 13 residues. The V gene's germline CDR1 is SNHLY and CDR2 FYNNEI. CDR3 sequence reads: CASSEDLEEKLFF. The CDR3 DNA reads TGTGCCAGCAGTGAAGACTTGGAGGAAAAACTGTTTTTT. The full variable domain, in which reference TRBV2 and TRBJ1-4 provide the parts outside the CDR3, is EPEVTQTPSHQVTQMGQEVILRCVPISNHLYFYWYRQILGQKVEFLVSFYNNEISEKSEIFDDQFSVERPDGSNFTLKIRSTKLEDSAMYFCASSEDLEEKLFFGSGTQLSVL.

V is TRBV6-5 and J is TRBJ1-2; a weak D match, TRBD1 (5 bases). Deletions cut 6 bases from V and 3 bases from J, with 14 bases between. The V gene's germline CDR1 is MNHEY and CDR2 SVGAGI. The length of the CDR3 is 14 residues. CDR3: CASRMTETDYGYTF. CDR3 bases: TGTGCCAGCAGAATGACAGAGACGGACTATGGCTACACCTTC.

This chain uses TRBV7-9 with TRBJ1-6; D is unclear. Germline loops: CDR1 SEHNR, CDR2 FQNEAQ (reference sequence). The CDR3 length is 17 residues. V lost 2 bases, J lost 6 bases, and 17 bases lay in between. The CDR3 region has the DNA TGTGCCAGCAGCTTAAGGAGCGTCTCAGCTTTTAATTCACCCCTCCACTTT. It codes for CASSLRSVSAFNSPLHF. Full variable domain (missing parts from reference TRBV7-9 and TRBJ1-6): DTGVSQNPRHKITKRGQNVTFRCDPISEHNRLYWYRQTLGQGPEFLTYFQNEAQLEKSRLLSDRFSAERPKGSFSTLEIQRTEQGDSAMYLCASSLRSVSAFNSPLHFGNGTRLTVT.

The chain uses TRBV28 and TRBJ2-2; 9 bases agree with TRBD2. The trim removed 8 bases at V and 5 bases at J, leaving 3 bases unmatched. Germline CDR1 MDHEN, CDR2 SYDVKM. The CDR3 runs to 13 residues. CDR3 residues: CASPSGKTGELFF. The DNA of the CDR3 is TGTGCCAGCCCTAGCGGGAAGACCGGGGAGCTGTTTTTT.

In this sample, this clone turned up a few times. The genes are TRBV19 and TRBJ1-1; 9 positions match TRBD1. This CDR3 comprises 17 residues. Unmatched junction bases numbered 11, after V lost 6 bases and J lost 0 bases. The germline gives CDR1 LNHDA, CDR2 SQIVND (reference sequence). The CDR3 spells CASRNWGTGSMNTEAFF. The CDR3 nucleotides are TGTGCCAGTAGAAATTGGGGGACAGGGTCAATGAACACTGAAGCTTTCTTT. Supplemented by reference TRBV19 and TRBJ1-1, the full variable domain reads DGGITQSPKYLFRKEGQNVTLSCEQNLNHDAMYWYRQDPGQGLRLIYYSQIVNDFQKGDIAEGYSVSREKKESFPLTVTSAQKNPTAFYLCASRNWGTGSMNTEAFFGQGTRLTVV.

V gene TRBV7-3 combines with J gene TRBJ2-5, with D possibly matching TRBD1 (6 bases). The CDR3 totals 14 residues. Trimming stripped 1 base from V and 3 bases from J, with 9 bases between. Germline assignment: CDR1 SGHTA and CDR2 FQGTGA. This CDR3 reads CASSLMGAEETQYF. The CDR3 coding sequence is TGTGCCAGCAGCTTAATGGGGGCGGAAGAGACCCAGTACTTC.

The chain couples TRBV5-1 to TRBJ1-1; TRBD1 agrees at 7 bases. The CDR3 has 14 residues. Germline CDR1 reads SGHRS; CDR2 reads YFSETQ. V shed 4 bases, J shed 0 bases, and the junction held 3 bases outside the gene matches. The CDR3 coding sequence is TGCGCCAGCAGCCGGGACAGCCTGAACACTGAAGCTTTCTTT. It codes for CASSRDSLNTEAFF. Full variable domain (missing parts from reference TRBV5-1 and TRBJ1-1): KAGVTQTPRYLIKTRGQQVTLSCSPISGHRSVSWYQQTPGQGLQFLFEYFSETQRNKGNFPGRFSGRQFSNSRSEMNVSTLELGDSALYLCASSRDSLNTEAFFGQGTRLTVV.

The chain couples TRBV6-1 to TRBJ1-6; 8 bases are shared with TRBD1. J lost 6 bases, V lost 4 bases, and 11 bases had no gene match. This CDR3 contains 17 residues. Germline-derived CDR1 and CDR2 are MNHNS and SASEGT. CDR3 in DNA: TGTGCCAGCAGTGCGACGACGGGACAGGCAGTTAATTCACCCCTCCACTTT. It translates to CASSATTGQAVNSPLHF.

The chain recombines TRBV6-6 with TRBJ1-4; D gene ambiguous. Germline CDR1 MNHNY, CDR2 SVGAGI (reference sequence). V gave up 6 bases and J gave up 4 bases, with 6 bases separating them. This CDR3 comprises 12 residues. CDR3 region: CASRHDNEKLFF. The CDR3 coding sequence is TGTGCCAGCAGACACGATAATGAAAAACTGTTTTTT.

In this sample, this clone turned up a few times. J is TRBJ1-1 and V is TRBV7-3; D is unclear. CDR1 SGHTA and CDR2 FQGTGA come from the germline V gene. The ends were cut back, 0 bases at V and 6 bases at J, with 8 bases in the middle. This CDR3 has 13 amino acids. CDR3 protein: CASSLTSGAEAFF. The CDR3 DNA follows: TGTGCCAGCAGCTTAACGTCGGGAGCTGAAGCTTTCTTT.

This chain joins TRBV6-5 and TRBJ2-1; D call uncertain. V lost 4 bases and J 0 bases, leaving 10 bases between the germline ends. Germline V gene sequence: CDR1 MNHEY, CDR2 SVGAGI. The CDR3 is made up of 15 amino acids. CDR3 sequence reads: CASSSEVFSYNEQFF. In DNA form, the CDR3 reads TGTGCCAGCAGTTCAGAGGTCTTCTCCTACAATGAGCAGTTCTTC.

This clone was seen a single time. The chain employs TRBV27 and TRBJ2-1; 7 bases line up with TRBD2. Germline trimming cut 3 bases from V and 0 bases from J; bases unmatched to any gene: 2. The germline CDR1 and CDR2 sequences are MNHEY and SMNVEV (reference sequence). The CDR3 covers 15 residues. The CDR3: CASSLGGSSYNEQFF. For the CDR3, the DNA is TGTGCCAGCAGTTTGGGCGGGAGCTCCTACAATGAGCAGTTCTTC.

Worth noting for this clone: Within the sample, other DNA sequences also encode this same CDR3. This chain connects TRBV27 to TRBJ1-5; a weak D match, TRBD1 (5 bases). CDR1 and CDR2 (germline): MNHEY, SMNVEV (reference sequence). The germline V and J ends were trimmed by 3 bases and 7 bases, with 10 bases remaining between them. The CDR3 extends over 13 amino acids. The CDR3 sequence: CASSLFQGQPQHF. The CDR3 DNA sequence: TGTGCCAGCAGTTTGTTTCAGGGACAGCCCCAGCATTTT.